This T cell receptor (beta chain) came from a study of shared clonotypes between healthy human individuals. Study results and caveats: In general, naive subsets displayed greater estimated richness than memory subsets did.

Regarding this clone: The antigen is not known.

The run depth of the assay was deep. Profiled with immunoSEQ multiplex PCR; TCRdb holds only in-frame clones, not every one. The table has 500,000 to 550,000 clones, around 95% seen once. CDR1 is SGHRS, CDR2 YFSETQ, per germline. Trimming took 4 bases from V and 2 from J; bases not matched to a gene: 16. This CDR3 comprises 19 residues. Naive CD45RA+ and memory CD45RA-negative subsets were split from CD4+ cells. Sequenced sample: naive CD4+ T cells sorted from blood. As to subset: CD45RA+ positively selected. This rearrangement joins TRBV5-1 to TRBJ2-3; 10 bases are shared with TRBD2. This clonotype was obtained from a woman in her 30s in good health. CDR3 amino acids: CASSQRSGRAEISTDTQYF. CDR3 nucleotide sequence: TGCGCCAGCAGCCAAAGGAGCGGGAGGGCCGAGATTTCCACAGATACGCAGTATTTT.